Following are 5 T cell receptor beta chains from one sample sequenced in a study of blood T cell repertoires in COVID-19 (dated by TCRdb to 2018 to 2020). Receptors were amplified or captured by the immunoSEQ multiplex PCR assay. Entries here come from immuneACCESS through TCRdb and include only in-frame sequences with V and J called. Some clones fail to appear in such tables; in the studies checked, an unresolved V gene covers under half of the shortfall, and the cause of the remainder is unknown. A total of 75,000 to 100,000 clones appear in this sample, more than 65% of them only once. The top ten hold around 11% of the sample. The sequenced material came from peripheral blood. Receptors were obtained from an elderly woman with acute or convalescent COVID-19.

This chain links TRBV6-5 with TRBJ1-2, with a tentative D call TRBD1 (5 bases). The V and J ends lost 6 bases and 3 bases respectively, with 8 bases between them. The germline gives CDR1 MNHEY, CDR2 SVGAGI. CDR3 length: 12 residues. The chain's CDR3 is CASSPQDYGYTF. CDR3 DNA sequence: TGTGCCAGCAGCCCACAGGACTATGGCTACACCTTC.

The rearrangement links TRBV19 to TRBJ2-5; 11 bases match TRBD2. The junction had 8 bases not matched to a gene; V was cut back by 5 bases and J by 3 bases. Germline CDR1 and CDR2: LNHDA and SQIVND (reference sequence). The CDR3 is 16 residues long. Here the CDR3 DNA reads TGTGCCAGTAGTCTTGGGTTGGGACTAGCGGAAGAGACCCAGTACTTC. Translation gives CASSLGLGLAEETQYF.

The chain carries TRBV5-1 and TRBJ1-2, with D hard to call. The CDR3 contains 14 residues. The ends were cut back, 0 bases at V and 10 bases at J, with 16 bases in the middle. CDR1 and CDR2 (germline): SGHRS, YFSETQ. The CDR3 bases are TGCGCCAGCAGCTTGGACTCCCGTCAGACTTACTACACCTTC. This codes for CASSLDSRQTYYTF.

CDR3 in DNA: TGCGCCAGCAGCTTGGAGGTGGTCAGGGCGGCCGGGGAGCTGTTTTTT. It specifies CASSLEVVRAAGELFF. The rearrangement uses TRBV5-1 and TRBJ2-2, with TRBD1 as a possible D gene (5 bases). The ends were cut back, 0 bases at V and 6 bases at J, with 15 bases in the middle. The CDR3 is made up of 16 amino acids. Germline CDR1 is SGHRS and CDR2 is YFSETQ.

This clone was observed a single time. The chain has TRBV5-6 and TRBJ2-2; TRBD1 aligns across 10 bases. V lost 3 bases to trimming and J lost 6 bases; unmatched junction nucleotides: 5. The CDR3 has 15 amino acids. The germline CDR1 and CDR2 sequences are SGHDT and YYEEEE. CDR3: CASSSDRGLAGELFF. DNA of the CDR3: TGTGCCAGCAGCTCAGACAGGGGGCTGGCCGGGGAGCTGTTTTTT.